This T cell receptor beta chain comes out of a study of blood T cell repertoires in COVID-19. Background on the study: Italy, Spain and the United States were the sources of the convalescent and acute COVID-19 samples.

The data were produced by immunoSEQ multiplex PCR, yet TCRdb's version contains in-frame clones alone and is incomplete. The sample includes about 6,800 clones, roughly nine tenths of them seen just once. This CDR3 comprises 16 residues. Germline lookup yields CDR1 LGHDT and CDR2 YNNKEL (reference sequence). Germline trimming cut 1 base from V and 3 bases from J; bases unmatched to any gene: 5. This clone showed up just once. The rearrangement uses TRBV3-1 (or the pseudogene TRBV3-2) and TRBJ1-4, with 7 bases lining up with TRBD1. This sequence originates from a man aged 80 or over with active COVID-19. The sample comprised peripheral blood. CDR3 DNA: TGTGCCAGCAGCCAAGGGTGGACAGGCTCTAATGAAAAACTGTTTTTT. It codes for CASSQGWTGSNEKLFF.